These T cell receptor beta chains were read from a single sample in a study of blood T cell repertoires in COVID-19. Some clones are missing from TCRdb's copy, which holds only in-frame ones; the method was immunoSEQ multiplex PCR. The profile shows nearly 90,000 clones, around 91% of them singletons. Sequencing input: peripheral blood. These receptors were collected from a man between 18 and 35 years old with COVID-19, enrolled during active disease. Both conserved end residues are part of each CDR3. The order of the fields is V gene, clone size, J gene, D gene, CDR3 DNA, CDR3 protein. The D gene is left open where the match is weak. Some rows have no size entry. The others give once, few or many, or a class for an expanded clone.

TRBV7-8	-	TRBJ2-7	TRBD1	TGTGCCAGCAGCTCCCCCCGGGACAGACTATACGAGCAGTACTTC	CASSSPRDRLYEQYF
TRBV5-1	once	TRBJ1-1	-	TGCGCCAGCAGCTTGGACGGTCGGAGCCACACTGAAGCTTTCTTT	CASSLDGRSHTEAFF
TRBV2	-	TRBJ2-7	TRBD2	TGTGCCAGCAGTGCGCGGGAGGGCCGAGGCGAGCAGTACTTC	CASSAREGRGEQYF
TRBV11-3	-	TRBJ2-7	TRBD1	TGTGCCAGCAACCTCGGGACAGGGCTCTCCTACGAGCAGTACTTC	CASNLGTGLSYEQYF
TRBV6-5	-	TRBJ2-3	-	TGTGCCAGCAGTTACAAGAGAACCGACACAGATACGCAGTATTTT	CASSYKRTDTDTQYF
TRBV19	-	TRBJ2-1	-	TGTGCCAGTAGTATCGGACTATTCAACAATGAGCAGTTCTTC	CASSIGLFNNEQFF
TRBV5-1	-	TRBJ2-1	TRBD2	TGCGCCAGCAGCCGGACTAGCGGGAACGTTTACAATGAGCAGTTCTTC	CASSRTSGNVYNEQFF
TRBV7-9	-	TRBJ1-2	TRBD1	TGTGCCAGCAGTAGGGGGCTTAACTATGGCTACACCTTC	CASSRGLNYGYTF
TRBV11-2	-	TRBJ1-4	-	TGTGCCAGCAGCTCCAAAGGGACGGGGGGAGTTGATGACGAAGAAAAACTGCTTTTT	CASSSKGTGGVDDEEKLLF
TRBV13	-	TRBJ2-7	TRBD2	TGTGCCAGCAGCTTAAGGGCGGGAGTGGTGGTACCCTACGAGCAGTACTTC	CASSLRAGVVVPYEQYF
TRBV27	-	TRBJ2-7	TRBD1	TGTGCCAGCAGTTCCCCCCGGCCAGGGGGCTTTGAGGACGAGCAGTACTTC	CASSSPRPGGFEDEQYF
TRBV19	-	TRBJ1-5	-	TGTGCCAGTCGAACAGGGATAGATCAGCCCCAGCATTTT	CASRTGIDQPQHF
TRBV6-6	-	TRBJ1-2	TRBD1	TGTGCCAGCAGAGTACAGGGGGTCGATGGCTACACCTTC	CASRVQGVDGYTF
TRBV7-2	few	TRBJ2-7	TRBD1	TGTGCCAGCAGCTCAGGACAGGCGGTCGAGCAGTACTTC	CASSSGQAVEQYF
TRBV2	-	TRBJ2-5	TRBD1	TGTGCCAGCAGTGAAGGGAACAGGGGGTTTGAGACCCAGTACTTC	CASSEGNRGFETQYF
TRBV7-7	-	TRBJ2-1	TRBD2	TGTGCCAGCAGCAGATCTAGCGGGAGCAATGAGCAGTTCTTC	CASSRSSGSNEQFF
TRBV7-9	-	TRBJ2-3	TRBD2	TGTGCCAGCAGCAAATATAATTGGAATAAGCGAGTAGCGGGGAACACAGATACGCAGTATTTT	CASSKYNWNKRVAGNTDTQYF
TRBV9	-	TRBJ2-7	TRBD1	TGTGCCAGCAGCGTAGCGTCCGGGACAGGCGCCTACGAGCAGTACTTC	CASSVASGTGAYEQYF
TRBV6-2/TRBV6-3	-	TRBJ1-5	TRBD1	TGTGCCAGCAGTTCCCCGAATGAGGGGGCAGGGCCCCAGCATTTT	CASSSPNEGAGPQHF
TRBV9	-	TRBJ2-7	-	TGTGCCAGCAGCGTAGAGGCTAGCGTAACCTACGAGCAGTACTTC	CASSVEASVTYEQYF
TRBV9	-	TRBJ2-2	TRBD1	TGTGCCAGCTCCGGGACAGCTCTGACCGGGGAGCTGTTTTTT	CASSGTALTGELFF
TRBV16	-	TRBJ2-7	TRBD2	TGTGCCAGCAGCCAATCGGCGGCTAGCGGGAGTCAATGCGAGCAGTACTTC	CASSQSAASGSQCEQYF
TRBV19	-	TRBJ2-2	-	TGTGCCAGTAGTACAGGGTTCACCGGGGAGCTGTTTTTT	CASSTGFTGELFF
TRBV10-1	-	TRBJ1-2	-	TGCGGGGGGGATAACTATGGCTACACCTTC	CGGDNYGYTF
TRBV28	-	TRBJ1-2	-	TGTGCCAGCAGTTTAGGCGCGGTTCCGGGCTACACCTTC	CASSLGAVPGYTF
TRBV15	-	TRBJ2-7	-	TGTGCCACCAGCATAGACGGGGCCTACGAGCAGTACTTC	CATSIDGAYEQYF
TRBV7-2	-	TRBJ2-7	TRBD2	TGTGCCAGCAGCTTAGAGGGCGGGAGGGGCTACGAGCAGTACTTC	CASSLEGGRGYEQYF
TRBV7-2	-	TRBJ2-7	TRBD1	TGTGCCAGCAGCCACACCACAGGGGCCTACGAGCAGTACTTC	CASSHTTGAYEQYF
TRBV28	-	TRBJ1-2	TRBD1	TGTGCCAGCAGCTTACCCCTGACAGGGTATACTAACTATGGCTACACCTTC	CASSLPLTGYTNYGYTF
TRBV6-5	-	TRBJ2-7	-	TGTGCCAGCAGTTACCAGGGCGGTGTCTCCTACGAGCAGTACTTC	CASSYQGGVSYEQYF
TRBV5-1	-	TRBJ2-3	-	TGCGCCAGCAGCACCGGGATACCCACAGATACGCAGTATTTT	CASSTGIPTDTQYF
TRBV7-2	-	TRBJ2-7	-	TGTGCCAGCAGCTTTTCCGGGACACACTACGAGCAGTACTTC	CASSFSGTHYEQYF
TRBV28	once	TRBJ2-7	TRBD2	TGTGCCACCAAGAGGGGGCTAGCGGGAGGAAGGAGCTCCTACGAGCAGTACTTC	CATKRGLAGGRSSYEQYF
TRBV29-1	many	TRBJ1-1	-	TGCAGCGTCCGGGGTCCGAACACTGAAGCTTTCTTT	CSVRGPNTEAFF
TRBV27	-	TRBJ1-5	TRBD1	TGTGCCAGCAGTTTGGACAGGGGGCGACAGCCCCAGCATTTT	CASSLDRGRQPQHF
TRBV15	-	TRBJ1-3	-	TGTGCCACCAGCAGATATCAGGGCTCTGGAAACACCATATATTTT	CATSRYQGSGNTIYF
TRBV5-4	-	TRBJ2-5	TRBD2	TGTGCCAGCAGCGAGACTAGCGGGAGGTTTGAGACCCAGTACTTC	CASSETSGRFETQYF
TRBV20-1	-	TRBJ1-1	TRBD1	TGCAGTGCTAGTCTCTCAGTCGGGGACAGGGAAGCTTTCTTT	CSASLSVGDREAFF
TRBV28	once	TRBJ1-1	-	TGTGCCAGCAGTCCCGGGTGGGGAGGTGCGTACACTGAAGCTTTCTTT	CASSPGWGGAYTEAFF
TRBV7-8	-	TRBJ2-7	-	TGTGCCAGCAGCCCCCGCCGGGACAAGAACTACGAGCAGTACTTC	CASSPRRDKNYEQYF
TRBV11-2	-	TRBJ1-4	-	TGTGCCAGCAGCCCCAGGGGCCTGTTAGGCGAAAAACTGTTTTTT	CASSPRGLLGEKLFF
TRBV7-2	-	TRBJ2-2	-	TGTGCCAGCACCTACCAGCGAAACACCGGGGAGCTGTTTTTT	CASTYQRNTGELFF